The entry below describes one T cell receptor (beta chain). The source of the sample is a study of shared T cell receptors in the human thymus. Only in-frame clones appear in the TCRdb table, and some are missing; sequencing was by immunoSEQ multiplex PCR. The sample records some 640,000 clones, 70% to 90% being singletons. This sample was also put to use in a study of human thymus T cells. Per that study: The sample donors, healthy Finnish infants, were having corrective surgery for congenital heart defects. It was from resections taken during corrective heart surgery that the thymus tissue came. Unrelated people showed highly overlapping thymic repertoires, related research reported.

The receptor's source is a boy under three years old with a congenital heart defect. The sequenced sample consisted of thymocytes.

The CDR3 nucleotides are TGTGCCAGTAGTATCGAGGGGACTAGCGGGAAGGTTGAGACCCAGTACTTC. Encoded protein: CASSIEGTSGKVETQYF. The chain is built from TRBV19 and TRBJ2-5, with 13 bases lining up with TRBD2. Trimming took 3 bases from V and 5 from J; bases not matched to a gene: 9. The V gene's germline CDR1 is LNHDA and CDR2 SQIVND (reference sequence). The CDR3 runs 17 residues.